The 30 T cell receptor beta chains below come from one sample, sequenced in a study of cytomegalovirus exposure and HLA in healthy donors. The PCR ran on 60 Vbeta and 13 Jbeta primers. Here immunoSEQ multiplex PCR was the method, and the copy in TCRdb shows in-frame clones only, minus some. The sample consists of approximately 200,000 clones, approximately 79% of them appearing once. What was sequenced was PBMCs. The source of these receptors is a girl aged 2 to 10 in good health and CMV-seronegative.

In nucleotides, the CDR3 is TGCGCCAGCAGCTTGGAGGCAGGGCCCCCTGGAAACACCATATATTTT. Translating gives CASSLEAGPPGNTIYF. The chain has TRBV5-1 and TRBJ1-3; weak D call: TRBD1 (5 bases). Germline-derived CDR1 and CDR2 are SGHRS and YFSETQ. V lost 0 bases and J lost 2, with 12 bases in between. The CDR3 sequence is 16 residues long.

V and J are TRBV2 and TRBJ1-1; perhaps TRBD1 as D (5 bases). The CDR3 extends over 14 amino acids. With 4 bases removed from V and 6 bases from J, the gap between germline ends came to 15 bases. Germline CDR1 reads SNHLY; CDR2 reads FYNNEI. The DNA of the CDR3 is TGTGCCAGCAGTGTTTACAGGCGGGAGGCTGAAGCTTTCTTT. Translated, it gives CASSVYRREAEAFF.

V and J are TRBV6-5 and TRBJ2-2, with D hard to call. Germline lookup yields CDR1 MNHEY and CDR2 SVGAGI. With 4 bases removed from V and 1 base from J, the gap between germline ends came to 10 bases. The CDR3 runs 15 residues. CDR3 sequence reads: CASSSPRQNTGELFF. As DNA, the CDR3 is TGTGCCAGCAGTTCTCCAAGACAGAACACCGGGGAGCTGTTTTTT.

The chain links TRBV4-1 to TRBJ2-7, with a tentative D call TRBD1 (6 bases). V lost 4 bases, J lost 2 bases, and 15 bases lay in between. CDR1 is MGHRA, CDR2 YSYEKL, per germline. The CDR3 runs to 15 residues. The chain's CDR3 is CASSLSGTQTYEQYF. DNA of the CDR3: TGCGCCAGCAGCCTTTCCGGGACACAGACCTACGAGCAGTACTTC.

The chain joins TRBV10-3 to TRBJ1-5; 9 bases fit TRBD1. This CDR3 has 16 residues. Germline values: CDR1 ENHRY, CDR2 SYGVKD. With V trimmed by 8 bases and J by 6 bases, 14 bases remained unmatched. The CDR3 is CAIGGPGTGKLQPQHF. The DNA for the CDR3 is TGTGCCATCGGAGGACCCGGGACAGGGAAGCTTCAGCCCCAGCATTTT.

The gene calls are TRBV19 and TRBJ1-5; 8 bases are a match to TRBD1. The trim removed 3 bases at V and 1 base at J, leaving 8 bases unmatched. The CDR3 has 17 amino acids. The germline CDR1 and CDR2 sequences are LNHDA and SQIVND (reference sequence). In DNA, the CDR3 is TGTGCCAGTAGTATTTTTACGGGGACAGGAAGCAATCAGCCCCAGCATTTT. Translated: CASSIFTGTGSNQPQHF.

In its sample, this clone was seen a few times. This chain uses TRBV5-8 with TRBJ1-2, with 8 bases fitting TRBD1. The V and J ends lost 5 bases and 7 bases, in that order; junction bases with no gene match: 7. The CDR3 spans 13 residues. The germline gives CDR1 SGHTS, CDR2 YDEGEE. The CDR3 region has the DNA TGTGCCAGCAGGGACAGGGCGTATGGTGGCTACACCTTC. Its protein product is CASRDRAYGGYTF.

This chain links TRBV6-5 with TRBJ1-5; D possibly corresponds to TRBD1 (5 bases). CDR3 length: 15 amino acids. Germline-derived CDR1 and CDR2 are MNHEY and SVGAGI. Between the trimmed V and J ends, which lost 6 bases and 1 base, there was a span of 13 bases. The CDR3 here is CASRMGGWSNQPQHF. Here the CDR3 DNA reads TGTGCCAGCAGGATGGGGGGATGGAGCAATCAGCCCCAGCATTTT.

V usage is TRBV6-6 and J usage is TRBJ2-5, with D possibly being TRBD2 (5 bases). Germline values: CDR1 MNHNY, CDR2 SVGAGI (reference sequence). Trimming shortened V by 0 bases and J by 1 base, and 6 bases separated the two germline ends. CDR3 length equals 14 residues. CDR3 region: CASSYSRAQETQYF. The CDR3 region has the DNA TGTGCCAGCAGTTACTCGCGGGCCCAAGAGACCCAGTACTTC.

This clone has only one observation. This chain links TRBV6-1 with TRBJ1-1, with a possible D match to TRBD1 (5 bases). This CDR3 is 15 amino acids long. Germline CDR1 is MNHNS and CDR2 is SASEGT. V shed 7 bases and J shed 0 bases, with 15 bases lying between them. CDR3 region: CASKLTGSMNTEAFF. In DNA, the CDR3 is TGTGCCAGCAAGCTTACAGGTTCCATGAACACTGAAGCTTTCTTT.

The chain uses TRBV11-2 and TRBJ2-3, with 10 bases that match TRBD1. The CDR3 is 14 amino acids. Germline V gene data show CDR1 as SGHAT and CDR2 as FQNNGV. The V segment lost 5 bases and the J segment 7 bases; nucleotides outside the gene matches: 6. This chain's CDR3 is CASSPDRGPNTQYF. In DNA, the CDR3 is TGTGCCAGCAGCCCCGACAGGGGGCCGAATACGCAGTATTTT.

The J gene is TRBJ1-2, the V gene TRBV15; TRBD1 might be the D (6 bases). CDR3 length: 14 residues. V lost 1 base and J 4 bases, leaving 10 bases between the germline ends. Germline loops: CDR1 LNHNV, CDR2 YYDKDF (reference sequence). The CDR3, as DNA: TGTGCCACCAGCAGAGGGACAGCGGCCTATGGCTACACCTTC. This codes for CATSRGTAAYGYTF.

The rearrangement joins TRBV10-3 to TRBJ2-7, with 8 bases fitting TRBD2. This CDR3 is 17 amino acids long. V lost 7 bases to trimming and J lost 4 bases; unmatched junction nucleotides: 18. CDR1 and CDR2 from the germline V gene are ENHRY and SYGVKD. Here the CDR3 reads CAIKGSGTFGSQYEQYF. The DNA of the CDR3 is TGTGCCATCAAGGGTAGCGGGACCTTCGGAAGTCAATACGAGCAGTACTTC.

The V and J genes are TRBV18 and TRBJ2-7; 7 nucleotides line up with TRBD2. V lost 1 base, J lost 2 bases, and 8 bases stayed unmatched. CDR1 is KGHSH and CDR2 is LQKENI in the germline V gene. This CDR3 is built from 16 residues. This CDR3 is CASSPRATAGPYEQYF. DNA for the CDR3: TGTGCCAGCTCACCACGGGCAACAGCGGGACCCTACGAGCAGTACTTC.

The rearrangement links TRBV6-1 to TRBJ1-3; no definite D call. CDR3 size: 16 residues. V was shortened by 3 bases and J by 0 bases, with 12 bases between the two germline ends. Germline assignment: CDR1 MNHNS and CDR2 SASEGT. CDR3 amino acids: CASSESSANSGNTIYF. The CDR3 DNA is TGTGCCAGCAGTGAGTCCAGCGCAAACTCTGGAAACACCATATATTTT.

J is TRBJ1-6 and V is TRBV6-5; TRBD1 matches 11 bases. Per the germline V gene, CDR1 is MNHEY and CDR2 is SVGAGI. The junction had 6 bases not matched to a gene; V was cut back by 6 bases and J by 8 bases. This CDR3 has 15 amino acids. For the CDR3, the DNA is TGTGCCAGCAGAGTGGGGGACAGGGGGGATTCACCCCTCCACTTT. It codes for CASRVGDRGDSPLHF.

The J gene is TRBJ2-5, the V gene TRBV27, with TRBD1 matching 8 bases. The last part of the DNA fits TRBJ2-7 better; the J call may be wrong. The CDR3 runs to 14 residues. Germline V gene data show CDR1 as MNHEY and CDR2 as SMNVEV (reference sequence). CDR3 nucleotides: TGTGCCAGCAGTTACGGACAGGGCCCCTACGAGCAGTACTTC. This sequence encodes CASSYGQGPYEQYF.

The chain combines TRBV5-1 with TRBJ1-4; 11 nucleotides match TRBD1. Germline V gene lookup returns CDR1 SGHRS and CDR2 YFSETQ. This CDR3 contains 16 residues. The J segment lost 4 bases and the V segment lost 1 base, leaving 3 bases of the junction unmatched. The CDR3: CASSLFGTGGNEKLFF. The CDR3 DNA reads TGCGCCAGCAGCTTGTTCGGGACAGGGGGTAATGAAAAACTGTTTTTT.

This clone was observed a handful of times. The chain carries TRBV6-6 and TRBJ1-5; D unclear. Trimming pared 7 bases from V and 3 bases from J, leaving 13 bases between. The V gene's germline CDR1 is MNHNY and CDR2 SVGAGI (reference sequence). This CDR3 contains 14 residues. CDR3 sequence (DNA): TGTGCCAGCAACGTTAACGGGTTCAATCAGCCCCAGCATTTT. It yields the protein CASNVNGFNQPQHF.

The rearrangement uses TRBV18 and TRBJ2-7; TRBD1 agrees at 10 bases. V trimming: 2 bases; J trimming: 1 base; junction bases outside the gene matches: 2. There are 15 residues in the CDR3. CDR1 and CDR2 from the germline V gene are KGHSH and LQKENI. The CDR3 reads CASSPGTGASYEQYF. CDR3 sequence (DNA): TGTGCCAGCTCACCAGGGACAGGGGCTTCCTACGAGCAGTACTTC.

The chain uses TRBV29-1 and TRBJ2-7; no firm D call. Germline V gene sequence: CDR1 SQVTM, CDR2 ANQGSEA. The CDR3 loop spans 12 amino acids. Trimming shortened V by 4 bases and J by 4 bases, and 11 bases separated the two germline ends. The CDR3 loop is CSVGSLTYEQYF. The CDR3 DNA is TGCAGCGTTGGGTCATTGACTTACGAGCAGTACTTC.

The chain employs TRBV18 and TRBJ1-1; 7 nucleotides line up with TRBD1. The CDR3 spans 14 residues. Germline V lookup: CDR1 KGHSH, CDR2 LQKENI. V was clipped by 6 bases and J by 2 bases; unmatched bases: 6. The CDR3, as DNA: TGTGCCAGCTCGCAGGACAGGTTAAACACTGAAGCTTTCTTT. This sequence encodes CASSQDRLNTEAFF.

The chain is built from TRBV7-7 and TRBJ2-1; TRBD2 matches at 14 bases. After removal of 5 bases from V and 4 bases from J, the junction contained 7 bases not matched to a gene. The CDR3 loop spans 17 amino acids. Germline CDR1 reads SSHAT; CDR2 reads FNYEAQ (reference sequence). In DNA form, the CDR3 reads TGTGCCAGCAGCGCCCGACTAGCGGGAGGGCCATACAATGAGCAGTTCTTC. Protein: CASSARLAGGPYNEQFF.

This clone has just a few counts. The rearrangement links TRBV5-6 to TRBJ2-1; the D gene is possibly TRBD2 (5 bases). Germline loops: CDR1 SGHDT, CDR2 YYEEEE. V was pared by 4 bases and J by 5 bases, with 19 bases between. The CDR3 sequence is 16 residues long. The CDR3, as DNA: TGTGCCAGCAGCCCGCCGAAGCGGAGGACCAACAATGAGCAGTTCTTC. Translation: CASSPPKRRTNNEQFF.

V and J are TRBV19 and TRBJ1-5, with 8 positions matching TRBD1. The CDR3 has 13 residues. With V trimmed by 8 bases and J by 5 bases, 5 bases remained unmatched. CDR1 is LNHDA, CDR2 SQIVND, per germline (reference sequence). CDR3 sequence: CASRGTGDQPQHF. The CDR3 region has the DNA TGTGCCAGTCGAGGGACAGGTGATCAGCCCCAGCATTTT.

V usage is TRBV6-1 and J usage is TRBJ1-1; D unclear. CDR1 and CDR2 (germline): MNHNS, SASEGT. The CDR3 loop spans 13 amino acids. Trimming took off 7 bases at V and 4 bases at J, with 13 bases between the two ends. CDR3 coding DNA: TGTGCCAGCATAAAAAAGGGAGTCACTGAAGCTTTCTTT. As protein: CASIKKGVTEAFF.

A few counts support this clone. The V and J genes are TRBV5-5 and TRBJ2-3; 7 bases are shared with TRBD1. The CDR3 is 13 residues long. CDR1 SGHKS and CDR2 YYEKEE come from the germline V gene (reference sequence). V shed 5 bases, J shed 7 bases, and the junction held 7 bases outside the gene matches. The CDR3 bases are TGTGCCAGCAGGGCAACAGGGGAATATACGCAGTATTTT. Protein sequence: CASRATGEYTQYF.

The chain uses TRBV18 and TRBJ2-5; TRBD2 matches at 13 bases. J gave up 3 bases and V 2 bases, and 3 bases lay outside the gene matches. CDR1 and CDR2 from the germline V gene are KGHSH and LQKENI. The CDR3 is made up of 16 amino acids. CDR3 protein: CASSPSGLAGKETQYF. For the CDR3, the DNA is TGTGCCAGCTCACCATCGGGACTAGCGGGAAAAGAGACCCAGTACTTC.

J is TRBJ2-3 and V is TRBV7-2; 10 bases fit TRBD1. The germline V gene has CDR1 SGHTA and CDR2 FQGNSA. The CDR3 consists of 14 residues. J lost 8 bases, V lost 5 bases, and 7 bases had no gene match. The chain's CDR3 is CASSVGQGWGTQYF. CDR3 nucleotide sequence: TGTGCCAGCAGCGTGGGACAGGGGTGGGGTACGCAGTATTTT.

CDR3 sequence (DNA): TGTGCCAGCAGCCAAGGTGCGGATACGCAGTATTTT. Its translation is CASSQGADTQYF. This chain uses TRBV4-2 with TRBJ2-3; D remains unclear. The CDR3 extends over 12 amino acids. V was trimmed by 1 base and J by 6 bases, leaving 5 bases between them. CDR1 is LGHNA and CDR2 is YNFKEQ in the germline V gene.